The clone carrying this T cell receptor beta chain is large (0.1 to 1%) by share. The repertoire was sequenced with immunoSEQ multiplex PCR; TCRdb's copy has only in-frame clones and lacks some. The table shows about 6,200 clones, with roughly 81% occurring only once. This record belongs to a study of blood T cell repertoires in COVID-19. The length of the CDR3 is 14 residues. CDR1 and CDR2 from the germline V gene are SGHAT and FQNNGV. V dropped 6 bases and J dropped 4; count of bases not matched to a gene: 1. The sequence was obtained from a man aged 55 to 70 with acute or convalescent COVID-19. The gene calls are TRBV11-2 and TRBJ2-1, with 12 nucleotides matching TRBD2. The specimen sequenced was peripheral blood. The CDR3 spells CASRTSGSYNEQFF. In DNA, the CDR3 is TGTGCCAGCAGGACTAGCGGGAGTTACAATGAGCAGTTCTTC.